This T cell receptor beta chain was retrieved from a study of blood T cell repertoires in COVID-19. This clone was seen just once. The V and J ends lost 5 bases and 3 bases respectively, with 22 bases between them. The germline CDR1 and CDR2 sequences are PRHDT and FYEKMQ (reference sequence). The CDR3 consists of 17 residues. TCRdb's table, derived via immunoSEQ multiplex PCR, lists solely in-frame clones and lacks some. This sample has some 97,000 clones, with just over 90% found just once. The clonotype comes from a man in his sixties with acute or convalescent COVID-19. The source material was peripheral blood. J is TRBJ1-2 and V is TRBV13; a possible D gene is TRBD1 (6 bases). The CDR3 nucleotides are TGTGCCAGCAGCCAAGAACGCCGCAGGGGATTAGACTATGGCTACACCTTC. Its translation: CASSQERRRGLDYGYTF. The variable domain in full, completed from reference TRBV13 and TRBJ1-2, reads AAGVIQSPRHLIKEKRETATLKCYPIPRHDTVYWYQQGPGQDPQFLISFYEKMQSDKGSIPDRFSAQQFSDYHSELNMSSLELGDSALYFCASSQERRRGLDYGYTFGSGTRLTVV.